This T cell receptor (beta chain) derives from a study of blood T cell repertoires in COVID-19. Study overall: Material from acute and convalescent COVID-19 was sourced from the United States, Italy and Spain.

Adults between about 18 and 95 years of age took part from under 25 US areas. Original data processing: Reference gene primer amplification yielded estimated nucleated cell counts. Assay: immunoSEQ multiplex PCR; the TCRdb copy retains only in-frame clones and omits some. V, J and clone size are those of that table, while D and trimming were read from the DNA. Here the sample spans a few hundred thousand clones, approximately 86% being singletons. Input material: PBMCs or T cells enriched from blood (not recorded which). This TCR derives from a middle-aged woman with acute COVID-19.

The CDR3 DNA follows: TGTGCCAGCAGCTTGGATCGGCGGGAGGTAGTCGAGCAGTACTTC. It is translated as CASSLDRREVVEQYF. The V gene is TRBV5-6, the J gene TRBJ2-7; 8 bases line up with TRBD2. Germline V lookup: CDR1 SGHDT, CDR2 YYEEEE. The J segment lost 6 bases and the V segment lost 0 bases, leaving 8 bases of the junction unmatched. The CDR3 is made up of 15 amino acids.